The 16 T cell receptor beta chains given below trace back to one sample, sequenced in a study of control samples from healthy donors and cancer patients (dated by TCRdb to the early 2020s). The method was the immunoSEQ multiplex PCR assay. The table was pulled from immuneACCESS by TCRdb, which kept in-frame rearrangements only. Such tables lose some clones; where checked, under half of the loss comes from unresolved V genes, and the rest has no known cause. For this sample there are approximately 58,000 clones; around 87% appear just once. Clones ranked in the top ten supply about 13% of the sample. The sequenced material came from PBMCs. These receptors were collected from an older woman with lung cancer.

This clone is a singleton in its sample. The CDR3 DNA follows: TGTGCCAGCAGTTTATTGGACCGTCGGGAGCAGTACTTC. Protein sequence: CASSLLDRREQYF. The chain is built from TRBV6-6 and TRBJ2-7; D is unresolved. Trimming took off 4 bases at V and 7 bases at J, with 14 bases between the two ends. The germline V gene has CDR1 MNHNY and CDR2 SVGAGI (reference sequence). There are 13 residues in the CDR3.

The chain is built from TRBV9 and TRBJ1-1; D unclear. This CDR3 contains 15 residues. Trimming removed 3 bases from V and 2 bases from J, with 14 bases in between. Germline-derived CDR1 and CDR2 are SGDLS and YYNGEE. DNA of the CDR3: TGTGCCAGCAGCGAGTGGGGTGACGGAAACACTGAAGCTTTCTTT. This sequence encodes CASSEWGDGNTEAFF. Supplemented by reference TRBV9 and TRBJ1-1, the full variable domain reads DSGVTQTPKHLITATGQRVTLRCSPRSGDLSVYWYQQSLDQGLQFLIQYYNGEERAKGNILERFSAQQFPDLHSELNLSSLELGDSALYFCASSEWGDGNTEAFFGQGTRLTVV.

V gene TRBV2 combines with J gene TRBJ2-5, with 8 bases fitting TRBD2. The junction had 8 bases not matched to a gene; V was cut back by 6 bases and J by 5 bases. Germline CDR1 reads SNHLY; CDR2 reads FYNNEI. This CDR3 contains 14 residues. The CDR3 spells CASSERGGGETQYF. CDR3 DNA sequence: TGTGCCAGCAGCGAACGGGGGGGCGGGGAGACCCAGTACTTC.

This chain uses TRBV5-5 with TRBJ1-2; the D gene is possibly TRBD1 (5 bases). The CDR3 extends over 13 amino acids. CDR1 and CDR2 from the germline V gene are SGHKS and YYEKEE (reference sequence). V lost 0 bases, J lost 7 bases, and 10 bases lay in between. CDR3: CASSLGSGFGYTF. CDR3 sequence (DNA): TGTGCCAGCAGCTTGGGGTCAGGGTTTGGCTACACCTTC.

The rearrangement uses TRBV11-2 and TRBJ2-3; unclear D gene. Looked up from germline, CDR1 is SGHAT and CDR2 is FQNNGV. The CDR3 has 15 residues. Trimming shortened V by 3 bases and J by 1 base, and 11 bases separated the two germline ends. CDR3 DNA: TGTGCCAGCAGCTTTGGAGACTTTGGCACAGATACGCAGTATTTT. Its protein is CASSFGDFGTDTQYF.

The chain links TRBV28 to TRBJ2-7; D possibly corresponds to TRBD2 (5 bases). V was shortened by 6 bases and J by 4 bases, with 7 bases between the two germline ends. The CDR3 loop spans 11 amino acids. Germline-derived CDR1 and CDR2 are MDHEN and SYDVKM. The CDR3 protein is CASSWRYEQYF. The CDR3 DNA sequence: TGTGCCAGCAGCTGGAGGTACGAGCAGTACTTC.

This chain connects TRBV10-3 to TRBJ2-3; 14 positions agree with TRBD2. The CDR3 extends over 22 amino acids. Germline-derived CDR1 and CDR2 are ENHRY and SYGVKD. V lost 4 bases to trimming and J lost 5 bases; unmatched junction nucleotides: 23. The CDR3 sequence is CAISAVSKTSGRARNRVDTQYF. As DNA, the CDR3 is TGTGCCATCAGTGCGGTATCGAAGACTAGCGGGAGGGCCCGAAACCGGGTAGATACGCAGTATTTT.

The chain has TRBV6-5 and TRBJ2-5; 10 bases fit TRBD1. Germline CDR1 and CDR2: MNHEY and SVGAGI. This CDR3 spans 14 amino acids. The trim removed 6 bases at V and 5 bases at J, leaving 6 bases unmatched. CDR3: CASSHGQGGETQYF. The CDR3 DNA follows: TGTGCCAGCAGCCATGGACAGGGGGGCGAGACCCAGTACTTC.

In its sample, this clone was seen a few times. The chain employs TRBV12-3 or TRBV12-4 and TRBJ2-7; D is unresolved. The CDR3 totals 13 residues. Trimming cost V 6 bases and J 1 base, with 10 bases left between them. CDR3 bases: TGTGCCAGCAGAACCTCCCTTTCCTACGAGCAGTACTTC. This encodes CASRTSLSYEQYF.

The chain has TRBV2 and TRBJ1-5; 11 bases map to TRBD1. After removal of 7 bases from V and 7 bases from J, the junction contained 6 bases not matched to a gene. Germline CDR1 reads SNHLY; CDR2 reads FYNNEI. The CDR3 spans 14 residues. The CDR3 loop reads CASNWDRGEQPQHF. CDR3 sequence (DNA): TGTGCCAGCAACTGGGACAGGGGGGAACAGCCCCAGCATTTT.

The chain employs TRBV4-2 and TRBJ2-1; 7 bases agree with TRBD2. The CDR3 is 12 amino acids. Per the germline V gene, CDR1 is LGHNA and CDR2 is YNFKEQ. With 0 bases clipped from V and 13 bases from J, the junction kept 3 bases outside the gene matches. The CDR3 DNA is TGTGCCAGCAGCCAAGAAGTGGGACTACAGTTCTTC. Encoded protein: CASSQEVGLQFF.

The chain uses TRBV7-2 and TRBJ1-5; D perhaps matches TRBD1 (5 bases). Germline CDR1 and CDR2: SGHTA and FQGNSA. There are 15 residues in the CDR3. Trimming took 9 bases from V and 4 from J, leaving 19 bases between them. DNA for the CDR3: TGTGCCAGTTCGGCCCAGGGAGGGAGAAATCAGCCCCAGCATTTT. Encoded protein: CASSAQGGRNQPQHF.

The CDR3 reads CASSGQKNEKLFF. As DNA, the CDR3 is TGTGCCAGCTCGGGACAGAAGAATGAAAAACTGTTTTTT. V usage is TRBV18 and J usage is TRBJ1-4; 7 positions agree with TRBD1. The V gene's germline CDR1 is KGHSH and CDR2 LQKENI. With V trimmed by 6 bases and J by 5 bases, 3 bases remained unmatched. CDR3 size: 13 residues. The entire variable domain, with the rest obtained from reference TRBV18 and TRBJ1-4, is as follows: NAGVMQNPRHLVRRRGQEARLRCSPMKGHSHVYWYRQLPEEGLKFMVYLQKENIIDESGMPKERFSAEFPKEGPSILRIQQVVRGDSAAYFCASSGQKNEKLFFGSGTQLSVL.

CDR3 DNA: TGTGCCAGCCAGGGGGGACAACTTAGGGAGCAGTACTTC. Amino acid sequence: CASQGGQLREQYF. This sequence joins TRBV5-4 and TRBJ2-7, with a possible D match to TRBD1 (7 bases). The CDR3 is made up of 13 amino acids. Trimming shortened V by 7 bases and J by 7 bases, and 18 bases separated the two germline ends. Germline values: CDR1 SGHNT, CDR2 YYREEE (reference sequence). The full variable domain, its missing parts supplied by reference TRBV5-4 and TRBJ2-7, is ETGVTQSPTHLIKTRGQQVTLRCSSQSGHNTVSWYQQALGQGPQFIFQYYREEENGRGNFPPRFSGLQFPNYSSELNVNALELDDSALYLCASQGGQLREQYFGPGTRLTVT.

This sequence joins TRBV18 and TRBJ2-1; TRBD1 aligns across 7 bases. Germline CDR1 reads KGHSH; CDR2 reads LQKENI. The CDR3 sequence is 15 residues long. Trimming cost V 3 bases and J 5 bases; bases outside gene matches: 7. Here the CDR3 reads CASSPLAGTDNEQFF. The DNA of the CDR3 is TGTGCCAGCTCACCCCTCGCCGGGACAGACAATGAGCAGTTCTTC.

The gene calls are TRBV7-9 and TRBJ2-7; no definite D call. Between the trimmed V and J ends, which lost 2 bases and 5 bases, there was a span of 19 bases. In germline, CDR1 is SEHNR, CDR2 FQNEAQ (reference sequence). The CDR3 has 16 residues. The CDR3 loop reads CASSLTSGSGLDEQYF. In nucleotides, the CDR3 is TGTGCCAGCAGCTTAACGTCGGGCAGTGGGCTCGACGAGCAGTACTTC.